This TCR beta chain derives from a study of response to subunit inactivated influenza vaccine. The table lists this clonotype with many counts. TCRdb re-derived calls from the RT-PCR reads in MiXCR, one entry per CDR3 protein. The sample carries about 620,000 distinct CDR3 sequences, roughly 12% recorded once. These data also formed part of another study, on T cells expressing NK-cell markers. That report adds: 5'RACE template switching built TCR beta cDNA with unique molecular identifiers. These clonotypes additionally ranked first within the CD3+CD56-NKG2C+ fraction of several donors. HCMV specificity of the expanded NKG2C+ T cell clones was not established.

Sequences were derived from PBMCs from blood, sampled on the day of vaccination. This TCR was sampled from a middle-aged man who received an inactivated influenza vaccine.

The CDR3 here is CASNTGAGSTDTQYF. CDR3 nucleotides: TGCGCCAGCAACACAGGGGCTGGTAGCACAGATACGCAGTATTTT. The genes are TRBV5-1 and TRBJ2-3, with 7 bases aligning to TRBD1. With 6 bases clipped from V and 0 bases from J, the junction kept 7 bases outside the gene matches. Germline lookup yields CDR1 SGHRS and CDR2 YFSETQ. This CDR3 region has 15 residues. Variable domain in full (rest from reference TRBV5-1 and TRBJ2-3): KAGVTQTPRYLIKTRGQQVTLSCSPISGHRSVSWYQQTPGQGLQFLFEYFSETQRNKGNFPGRFSGRQFSNSRSEMNVSTLELGDSALYLCASNTGAGSTDTQYFGPGTRLTVL.